This T cell receptor beta chain was obtained from a study of blood T cell repertoires in COVID-19. Data came from immunoSEQ multiplex PCR; TCRdb stores just in-frame clones and leaves some out. The sample has more than 90,000 clones, 75% to 85% seen once. This CDR3 is built from 13 residues. CDR1 is SEHNR and CDR2 is FQNEAQ in the germline V gene (reference sequence). V shed 5 bases and J 4 bases; nucleotides not matched to a gene: 4. This TCR derives from a woman of 80 years or more with acute or convalescent COVID-19. The sequenced sample consisted of peripheral blood. This chain links TRBV7-9 with TRBJ1-2; 7 bases line up with TRBD1. CDR3 amino acids: CASSPGQIYGYTF. The CDR3 coding sequence is TGTGCCAGCAGCCCGGGACAGATCTATGGCTACACCTTC.